This T cell receptor (beta chain) was documented in a study of spatial heterogeneity in lung cancer. About the research overall: When available, follow-up PBMC samples taken a median of about 2 years after resection were sequenced.

TCRdb independently ran MiXCR on the 5' RACE reads; one entry per CDR3 protein. Of under 150,000 distinct CDR3 sequences detected, 9% to 15% appear once; the ten largest clones hold roughly 17%. Per the germline V gene, CDR1 is SGHRS and CDR2 is YFSETQ. The CDR3 is 15 residues long. V lost 1 base, J lost 7 bases, and 14 bases lay in between. Indicated time point: blood at routine non-recurrence follow-up after resection. Frozen PBMC, nontumor lung or tumor provided whole RNA, which was sequenced unsorted. The material was PBMCs, obtained at follow-up. The receptor was derived from a male donor with early-stage non-small cell lung cancer. The chain employs TRBV5-1 and TRBJ1-4; D remains unclear. In DNA form, the CDR3 reads TGCGCCAGCAGCTTGCTGGGGTCGGAGAGTGAAAAACTGTTTTTT. It specifies CASSLLGSESEKLFF.